This T cell receptor beta chain comes out of a study of blood T cell repertoires in COVID-19. Study-wide background: Sites in the United States, Italy and Spain provided acute and convalescent COVID-19 samples.

The CDR3 spans 14 residues. From germline, CDR1 is SGHAT and CDR2 FQNNGV. The V segment lost 4 bases and the J segment 9 bases; nucleotides outside the gene matches: 10. Two consecutive negative NP/OP PCR tests, clearance, or resolved symptoms defined Cohort 3 recovery. Methods used by the authors: How many nucleated cells were present was estimated from reference gene primer amplification. Sequencing used immunoSEQ multiplex PCR; TCRdb keeps in-frame clones, though not all of them. The DNA was the basis for D and trimming; V, J and clone size are from that table. The data hold over 250,000 clones, with 88% observed a single time.

Input material: PBMCs or T cells enriched from blood (not recorded which). The V call is TRBV11-2, the J call TRBJ1-1, with 8 bases fitting TRBD1. The sequence was collected from a woman under 40 who had recovered from COVID-19. This CDR3 reads CASSSPPGGGKAFF. The CDR3 nucleotides read TGTGCCAGCAGCTCCCCACCAGGGGGCGGGAAAGCTTTCTTT.